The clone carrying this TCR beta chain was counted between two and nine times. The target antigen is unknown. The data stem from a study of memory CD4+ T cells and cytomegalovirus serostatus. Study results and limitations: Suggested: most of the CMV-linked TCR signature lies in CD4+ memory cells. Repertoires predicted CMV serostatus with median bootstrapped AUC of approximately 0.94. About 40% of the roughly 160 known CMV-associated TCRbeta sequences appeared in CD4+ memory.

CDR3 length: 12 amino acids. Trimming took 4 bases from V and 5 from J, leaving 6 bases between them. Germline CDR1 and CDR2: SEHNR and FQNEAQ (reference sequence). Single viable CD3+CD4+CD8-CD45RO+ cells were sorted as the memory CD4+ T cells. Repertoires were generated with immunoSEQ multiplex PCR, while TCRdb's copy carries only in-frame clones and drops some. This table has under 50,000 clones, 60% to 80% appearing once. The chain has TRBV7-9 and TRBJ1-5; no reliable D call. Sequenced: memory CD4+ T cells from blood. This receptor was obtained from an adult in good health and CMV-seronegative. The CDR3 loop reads CASSSVDQPQHF. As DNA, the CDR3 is TGTGCCAGCAGCTCAGTGGATCAGCCCCAGCATTTT.